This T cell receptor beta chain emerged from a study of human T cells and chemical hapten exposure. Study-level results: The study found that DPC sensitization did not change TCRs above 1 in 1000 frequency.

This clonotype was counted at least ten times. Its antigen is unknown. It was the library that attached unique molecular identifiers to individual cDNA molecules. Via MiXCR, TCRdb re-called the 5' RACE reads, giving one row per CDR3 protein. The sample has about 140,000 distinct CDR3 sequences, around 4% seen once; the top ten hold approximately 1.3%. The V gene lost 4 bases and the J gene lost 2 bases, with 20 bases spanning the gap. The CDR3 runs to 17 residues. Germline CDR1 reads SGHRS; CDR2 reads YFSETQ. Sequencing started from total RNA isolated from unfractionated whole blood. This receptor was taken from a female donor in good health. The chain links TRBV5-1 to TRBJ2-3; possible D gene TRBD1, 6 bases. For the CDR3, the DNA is TGCGCCAGCAGCCCCCGGCGACCGGGACAAACCACAGATACGCAGTATTTT. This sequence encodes CASSPRRPGQTTDTQYF.